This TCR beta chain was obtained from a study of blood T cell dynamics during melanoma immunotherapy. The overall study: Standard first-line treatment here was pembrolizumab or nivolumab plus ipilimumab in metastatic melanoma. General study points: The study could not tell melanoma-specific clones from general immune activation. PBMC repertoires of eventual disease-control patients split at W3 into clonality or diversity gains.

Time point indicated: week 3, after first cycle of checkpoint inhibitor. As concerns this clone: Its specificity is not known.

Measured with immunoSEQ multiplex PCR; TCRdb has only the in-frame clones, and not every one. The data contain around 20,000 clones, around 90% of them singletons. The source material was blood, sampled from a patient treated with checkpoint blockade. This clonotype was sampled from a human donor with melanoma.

CDR3 bases: TGTGCCAGCAGTTTGACGGGAATTAGGGGATACAATGAGCAGTTCTTC. Translation: CASSLTGIRGYNEQFF. This chain uses TRBV11-1 with TRBJ2-1, with D tentatively TRBD1 or TRBD2 (5 bases each). Germline lookup yields CDR1 SGHAT and CDR2 FQDESV (reference sequence). The CDR3 is 16 amino acids. Trimming removed 6 bases from V and 4 bases from J, with 19 bases in between.